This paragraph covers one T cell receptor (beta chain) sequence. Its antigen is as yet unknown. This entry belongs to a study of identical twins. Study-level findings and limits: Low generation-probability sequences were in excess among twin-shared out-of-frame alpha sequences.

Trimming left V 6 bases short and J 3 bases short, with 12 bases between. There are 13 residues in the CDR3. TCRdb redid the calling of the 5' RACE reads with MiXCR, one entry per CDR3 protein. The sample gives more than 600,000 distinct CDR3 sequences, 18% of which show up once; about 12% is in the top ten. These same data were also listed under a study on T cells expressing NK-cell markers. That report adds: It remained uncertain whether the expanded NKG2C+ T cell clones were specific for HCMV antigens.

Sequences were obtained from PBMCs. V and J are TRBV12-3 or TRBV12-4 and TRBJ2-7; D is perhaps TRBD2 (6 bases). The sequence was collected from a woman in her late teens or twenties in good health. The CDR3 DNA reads TGTGCCAGCAGATGGGACTCAAACTACGAGCAGTACTTC. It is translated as CASRWDSNYEQYF.